Listed here are 24 T cell receptor beta chains from one sample, sequenced in a study of shared clonotypes between healthy human individuals (dated by TCRdb to about 2020). To prepare the library, the immunoSEQ multiplex PCR assay was applied. The source is immuneACCESS, and TCRdb retained only in-frame sequences with V and J called. Part of the clones is not carried over; for the studies checked, unresolved V genes explain less than half of this, and the remainder is unexplained. For this sample there are 450,000 to 550,000 clones; 79% appear just once. The ten largest account for 13% of the sample. The specimen sequenced was PBMCs. The source of these receptors is a woman between 35 and 50 years old in good health. Some clones in this sample may be carry-over from other donors' samples.

The chain has TRBV4-3 and TRBJ1-1, with unresolved D. Germline loops: CDR1 LGHNA, CDR2 YSLEER. The V end was cut by 2 bases, the J end by 0 bases, with 7 bases between. The CDR3 sequence is 14 residues long. Written as DNA, the CDR3 is TGCGCCAGCAGCCAACAACCCCTGAACACTGAAGCTTTCTTT. Amino acid sequence: CASSQQPLNTEAFF.

V usage is TRBV2 and J usage is TRBJ2-1, with D tentatively TRBD1 or TRBD2 (5 bases each). The germline V gene has CDR1 SNHLY and CDR2 FYNNEI. The ends were cut back, 2 bases at V and 0 bases at J, with 8 bases in the middle. The CDR3 runs 15 residues. This chain's CDR3 is CASSERGASYNEQFF. The CDR3 nucleotides read TGTGCCAGCAGTGAAAGAGGGGCCTCCTACAATGAGCAGTTCTTC.

The V and J genes are TRBV30 and TRBJ1-1; 8 nucleotides align to TRBD1. Germline assignment: CDR1 GTSNPN and CDR2 SVGIG (reference sequence). The V segment lost 4 bases and the J segment 1 base; nucleotides outside the gene matches: 2. There are 13 residues in the CDR3. The CDR3 DNA is TGTGCCTGGAAAGGACAGGGGAACACTGAAGCTTTCTTT. Its translation is CAWKGQGNTEAFF.

This chain connects TRBV29-1 to TRBJ2-2; 12 nucleotides agree with TRBD2. The CDR3 extends over 15 amino acids. V trimming: 5 bases; J trimming: 6 bases; junction bases outside the gene matches: 7. The germline gives CDR1 SQVTM, CDR2 ANQGSEA. CDR3 nucleotide sequence: TGCAGCGTTCTTTCGACTAGCGGGAGCGCCGGGGAGCTGTTTTTT. Translating gives CSVLSTSGSAGELFF.

This chain uses TRBV19 with TRBJ2-1, with 10 nucleotides matching TRBD1. V was pared by 7 bases and J by 6 bases, with 9 bases of the junction left unmatched. From germline, CDR1 is LNHDA and CDR2 SQIVND (reference sequence). This CDR3 region has 15 residues. The CDR3, as DNA: TGTGCCAGTACCGACCGGGACAGGGGAGTCAATGAGCAGTTCTTC. This encodes CASTDRDRGVNEQFF.

The chain recombines TRBV6-1 with TRBJ2-5; 8 bases match TRBD1. The CDR3 has 12 residues. Germline V gene data show CDR1 as MNHNS and CDR2 as SASEGT. V shed 5 bases and J 5 bases; nucleotides not matched to a gene: 1. The CDR3 sequence: CASSRDRETQYF. The CDR3 bases are TGTGCCAGCAGTAGGGACAGGGAGACCCAGTACTTC.

The V gene is TRBV11-2, the J gene TRBJ2-7, with 9 bases matching TRBD2. The CDR3 extends over 16 amino acids. Germline V gene sequence: CDR1 SGHAT, CDR2 FQNNGV. With 1 base clipped from V and 4 bases from J, the junction kept 8 bases outside the gene matches. This chain's CDR3 is CASSLGLAGLHYEQYF. In DNA form, the CDR3 reads TGTGCCAGCAGCTTAGGTCTAGCGGGACTCCATTACGAGCAGTACTTC.

This rearrangement joins TRBV5-1 to TRBJ2-5, with D uncertain. CDR3 size: 14 residues. Germline V gene sequence: CDR1 SGHRS, CDR2 YFSETQ. Deletions cut 3 bases from V and 4 bases from J, with 13 bases between. This CDR3 reads CASSSTSNLETQYF. The CDR3 nucleotides read TGCGCCAGCAGCTCTACAAGTAACTTAGAGACCCAGTACTTC.

This clone was seen a few times. The CDR3 nucleotides are TGTGCCATCAAAACGGCCGGCAGGGGGTCCGGGGAGCTGTTTTTT. It codes for CAIKTAGRGSGELFF. The chain is built from TRBV10-3 and TRBJ2-2, with 7 positions matching TRBD1. The CDR3 loop spans 15 amino acids. J lost 6 bases, V lost 7 bases, and 11 bases had no gene match. Germline V gene sequence: CDR1 ENHRY, CDR2 SYGVKD.

The chain couples TRBV21-1 to TRBJ2-1; TRBD2 is the table's D call and was not checked against the DNA. TRBV21-1 is tagged as a pseudogene. This CDR3 spans 16 amino acids. CDR3 residues: CASSKTWSGHYNEQFF. Written as DNA, the CDR3 is TGTGCCAGCAGCAAGACTTGGAGCGGCCACTACAATGAGCAGTTCTTC.

This clone turned up a few times. This chain joins TRBV18 and TRBJ2-1; possibly TRBD1 for D (6 bases). Per germline, CDR1 KGHSH and CDR2 LQKENI. V gave up 6 bases and J gave up 7 bases, with 13 bases separating them. The CDR3 spans 13 residues. CDR3 in DNA: TGTGCCAGCTCGAAGGACAGAGGGAATGAGCAGTTCTTC. Translated, it gives CASSKDRGNEQFF.

This clone has a handful of counts. The rearrangement links TRBV27 to TRBJ1-2; 7 bases line up with TRBD1. The germline V gene has CDR1 MNHEY and CDR2 SMNVEV (reference sequence). V gave up 6 bases and J gave up 6 bases; unmatched junction bases: 10. This CDR3 has 14 residues. The CDR3 is CASRLQGPANGYTF. CDR3 coding DNA: TGTGCCAGCAGATTACAGGGGCCCGCAAATGGCTACACCTTC.

The rearrangement uses TRBV2 and TRBJ2-6; D is ambiguous. The CDR3 has 15 residues. The V end lost 4 bases, the J end lost 2 bases, and 9 bases lay between the germline ends. Germline V lookup: CDR1 SNHLY, CDR2 FYNNEI. Here the CDR3 DNA reads TGTGCCAGCAGTGCCGAGGTTGCTGGGGCCAACGTCCTGACTTTC. It encodes CASSAEVAGANVLTF.

The V call is TRBV9, the J call TRBJ2-2; no firm D call. V shed 4 bases and J shed 3 bases, with 13 bases lying between them. CDR3 size: 15 residues. CDR1 and CDR2 from the germline V gene are SGDLS and YYNGEE. The DNA for the CDR3 is TGTGCCAGCAGCCTTGGGAAGCCCCACACCGGGGAGCTGTTTTTT. This encodes CASSLGKPHTGELFF.

The chain combines TRBV28 with TRBJ1-4, with D possibly TRBD1 on 6 matching bases. Trimming took 6 bases from V and 0 from J, leaving 14 bases between them. This CDR3 is 16 amino acids long. Looked up from germline, CDR1 is MDHEN and CDR2 is SYDVKM. CDR3 sequence reads: CASSLGQTATNEKLFF. CDR3 nucleotide sequence: TGTGCCAGCAGCCTCGGACAGACCGCAACTAATGAAAAACTGTTTTTT.

The table lists this clone with many counts. The J gene is TRBJ1-5, the V gene TRBV4-2, with unresolved D. The V end lost 0 bases, the J end lost 3 bases, and 3 bases lay between the germline ends. The CDR3 contains 13 residues. Germline loops: CDR1 LGHNA, CDR2 YNFKEQ. CDR3 protein: CASSQDANQPQHF. The CDR3 DNA follows: TGTGCCAGCAGCCAAGATGCCAATCAGCCCCAGCATTTT.

In this sample, this clone turned up once. This chain uses TRBV5-4 with TRBJ2-7, with D perhaps assigned TRBD1 or TRBD2 (7 bases each). The V gene lost 4 bases and the J gene lost 2 bases, with 19 bases spanning the gap. Germline assignment: CDR1 SGHNT and CDR2 YYREEE (reference sequence). This CDR3 comprises 16 residues. Here the CDR3 reads CASSAGGQGGTYEQYF. The CDR3 DNA reads as TGTGCCAGCAGCGCCGGAGGGCAGGGGGGGACCTACGAGCAGTACTTC.

Concerning this clone itself: This may be a read error, as it is one base from a much larger clone. This rearrangement joins TRBV7-9 to TRBJ2-3; D not resolved. The CDR3 totals 14 residues. The germline V gene encodes CDR1 SEHNR and CDR2 FQNEAQ (reference sequence). Trimming took off 1 base at V and 0 bases at J, with 5 bases between the two ends. CDR3 sequence reads: CASSLDRSTDTQYF. The CDR3 nucleotides are TGTGCCAGCAGCTTAGATAGGAGCACAGATACGCAGTATTTT.

V and J are TRBV2 and TRBJ2-7; possibly TRBD2 for D (7 bases). The length of the CDR3 is 14 residues. V was trimmed by 11 bases and J by 4 bases, leaving 21 bases between them. Germline V gene data show CDR1 as SNHLY and CDR2 as FYNNEI. As DNA, the CDR3 is TGTGCCGCCACCTTCCCAGGGGAGGGGTACGAGCAGTACTTC. Its protein product is CAATFPGEGYEQYF. Full variable domain (missing parts from reference TRBV2 and TRBJ2-7): EPEVTQTPSHQVTQMGQEVILRCVPISNHLYFYWYRQILGQKVEFLVSFYNNEISEKSEIFDDQFSVERPDGSNFTLKIRSTKLEDSAMYFCAATFPGEGYEQYFGPGTRLTVT.

The chain couples TRBV4-2 to TRBJ2-3, with D maybe TRBD2 (5 bases). This CDR3 comprises 14 residues. Germline CDR1 is LGHNA and CDR2 is YNFKEQ. The V gene lost 1 base and the J gene lost 6 bases, with 11 bases spanning the gap. The CDR3 protein is CASSQATLEDTQYF. The CDR3 DNA is TGTGCCAGCAGCCAAGCAACACTAGAGGATACGCAGTATTTT.

As concerns this clone: The same CDR3 is also encoded by other DNA sequences in this sample. The chain employs TRBV15 and TRBJ2-7; D ambiguous. The CDR3 consists of 13 residues. Germline V lookup: CDR1 LNHNV, CDR2 YYDKDF (reference sequence). V lost 1 base and J 0 bases, leaving 4 bases between the germline ends. Written as DNA, the CDR3 is TGTGCCACCAGCAGAGGGTCCTCCTACGAGCAGTACTTC. Translated: CATSRGSSYEQYF.

The rearrangement uses TRBV19 and TRBJ1-5; 7 bases are shared with TRBD1. With 5 bases clipped from V and 0 bases from J, the junction kept 7 bases outside the gene matches. This CDR3 is 16 amino acids long. CDR1 is LNHDA and CDR2 is SQIVND in the germline V gene (reference sequence). The CDR3 sequence is CASSWTGFYSNQPQHF. CDR3 DNA: TGTGCCAGTAGTTGGACAGGATTTTATAGCAATCAGCCCCAGCATTTT.

CDR3 DNA: TGTGCCACCAGCAGAGATAGGGGGACGAAGGGGGTCAATCAGCCCCAGCATTTT. Translating it yields CATSRDRGTKGVNQPQHF. The chain combines TRBV15 with TRBJ1-5, with a possible D match to TRBD1 (6 bases). The CDR3 is 18 amino acids. The germline V gene encodes CDR1 LNHNV and CDR2 YYDKDF (reference sequence). V was trimmed by 0 bases and J by 3 bases, leaving 18 bases between them.

V is TRBV2 and J is TRBJ2-5, with D unclear. The better agreement between TRBJ2-7 and the DNA end casts doubt on the J call. Germline-derived CDR1 and CDR2 are SNHLY and FYNNEI. The CDR3 totals 12 residues. CDR3 nucleotides: TGTGCCAGCAGGGACCATTCCTACGAGCAGTACTTC. It is translated as CASRDHSYEQYF.